Sequencing of this TCR beta chain was carried out in a study of tissue T cells after allogeneic stem cell transplantation. Regarding the study as a whole: TCR repertoires tracked anatomic similarity, regardless of disease or transplant status. Across patients, clones rarely overlapped, yet motif clusters were shared tissue-specifically. Only a limited share of tissue TCRs appeared in blood or spleen. This small cohort was clinically heterogeneous, and sampling depth was a limitation.

CDR1 LGHDT and CDR2 YNNKQL come from the germline V gene (reference sequence). Trimming shortened V by 5 bases and J by 4 bases, and 14 bases separated the two germline ends. CDR3 length equals 15 residues. The table came from immunoSEQ multiplex PCR; TCRdb's copy has only in-frame clones and leaves some out. Among approximately 47,000 clones listed, roughly 73% were seen once. A word on this clone: Its target is unknown. Genes here carry mouse names. The CDR3 end lies 1 residue beyond the end of the read and is filled in from the germline J gene.

Sequences were obtained from sorted cells pooled from one or two spleens. This clonotype originated in a pool of C57BL/6 mice in good health. J is TRBJ2-2 and V is TRBV4; possible D gene TRBD2, 7 bases. The CDR3 is CASSKRGAITGQLYF. The DNA read from the CDR3 is TGTGCCAGCAGCAAGAGGGGGGCAATCACCGGGCAGCTCTAC.